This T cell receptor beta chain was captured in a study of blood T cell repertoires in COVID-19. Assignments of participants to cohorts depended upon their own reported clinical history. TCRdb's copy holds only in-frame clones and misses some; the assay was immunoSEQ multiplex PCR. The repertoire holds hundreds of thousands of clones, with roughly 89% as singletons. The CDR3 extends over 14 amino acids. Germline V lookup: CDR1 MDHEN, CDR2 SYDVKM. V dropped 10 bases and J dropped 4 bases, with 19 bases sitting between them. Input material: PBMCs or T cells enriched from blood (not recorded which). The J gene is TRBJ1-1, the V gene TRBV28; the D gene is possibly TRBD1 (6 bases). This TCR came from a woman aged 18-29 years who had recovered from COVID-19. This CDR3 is CAIRGEGESTEAFF. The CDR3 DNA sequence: TGTGCCATTCGGGGAGAGGGGGAGTCCACTGAAGCTTTCTTT.